This record covers a single TCR beta chain. This record comes from a study of blood T cell repertoires in COVID-19. Study as a whole: The study drew acute and convalescent COVID-19 samples from the United States, Italy and Spain.

V was shortened by 2 bases and J by 8 bases, with 9 bases between the two germline ends. Germline V CDR1 and CDR2: LGHDT, YNNKEL (reference sequence). The CDR3 has 13 residues. In the authors' workflow: Amplification from reference gene primers served as the basis for estimated nucleated cell counts. Sequenced by immunoSEQ multiplex PCR; TCRdb stores in-frame clones only, minus some. Clonal size and the V and J genes are those of that table, whereas D and trimming came from the DNA. Of 200,000 to 250,000 clones in the sample, about 82% were seen once. This chain uses TRBV3-1 (or the pseudogene TRBV3-2) with TRBJ1-4; no firm D call. Sample: peripheral blood. The sequence was collected from a man older than 75 with acute or convalescent COVID-19. CDR3 nucleotides: TGTGCCAGCAGCCAATTTAGAGGGGAAAAACTGTTTTTT. This sequence encodes CASSQFRGEKLFF.